This is a list of T cell receptor beta chains from one sample in a study of shared clonotypes between healthy human individuals. Generated by immunoSEQ multiplex PCR, the TCRdb table keeps only in-frame clones and is missing some. The data show 2 million to 2.5 million clones, around 95% seen once. Input material: naive CD4+ T cells sorted from blood. These receptor sequences come from a man younger than 35 in good health. Each CDR3 is given with its conserved first and last residue. The D gene is left open where the match is weak. Not every row has a clone size; where given, it reads once, few, many or a size class.

V	J	size	length	D	DNA	CDR3
TRBV30	TRBJ2-7	NA	12	NA	TGTGCCTGGAGTGAGAGGAGATACGAGCAGTACTTC	CAWSERRYEQYF
TRBV7-3	TRBJ2-5	once	14	NA	TGTGCCAGCAGCTTAGGAGACCAAAAAGAGACCCAGTACTTC	CASSLGDQKETQYF
TRBV6-1	TRBJ1-6	NA	14	NA	TGTGCCAGCAGGTTGAGCTCCTATAATTCACCCCTCCACTTT	CASRLSSYNSPLHF
TRBV25-1	TRBJ2-1	NA	14	TRBD2	TGTGCCAGCAGTCAAGCGGGAGGGCCTGGTGAGCAGTTCTTC	CASSQAGGPGEQFF
TRBV5-1	TRBJ2-7	NA	13	NA	TGCGCCAGCAGCCGTGGGCCGGCAGTCGAGCAGTACTTC	CASSRGPAVEQYF
TRBV5-1	TRBJ1-1	NA	14	NA	TGCGCCAGCAGCTTGATCGGAATGAACACTGAAGCTTTCTTT	CASSLIGMNTEAFF
TRBV30	TRBJ2-1	NA	14	NA	TGTGCCTGGAAGGCGGCCTCCTCCTACAATGAGCAGTTCTTC	CAWKAASSYNEQFF
TRBV5-4	TRBJ2-5	NA	13	NA	TGTGCCAGCAGCTCCGGGACACAAGAGACCCAGTACTTC	CASSSGTQETQYF
TRBV18	TRBJ1-1	NA	14	NA	TGTGCCAGCTCACCAGACAGGTTGAACACTGAAGCTTTCTTT	CASSPDRLNTEAFF
TRBV27	TRBJ1-1	NA	11	NA	TGTGCCAGCAGTCACTCAGGGGAAGCTTTCTTT	CASSHSGEAFF
TRBV25-1	TRBJ1-4	NA	15	NA	TGTGCCAGCAGTGAATGGGGGGCGGCAGATGAAAAACTGTTTTTT	CASSEWGAADEKLFF
TRBV2	TRBJ2-2	NA	15	TRBD2	TGTGCCAGCAGACCCGGGACTATCTCTGCGGGGGAGCTGTTTTTT	CASRPGTISAGELFF
TRBV11-2	TRBJ2-3	NA	16	TRBD2	TGTGCCAGCAGCTTAGGGGAGGGACGGAGCACAGATACGCAGTATTTT	CASSLGEGRSTDTQYF
TRBV18	TRBJ1-5	NA	14	NA	TGTGCCAGCTCCGGGGGGGGGATCGGTCAGCCCCAGCATTTT	CASSGGGIGQPQHF
TRBV6-5	TRBJ2-7	NA	15	NA	TGTGCCAGCAGTTACTTTGAAGGGGGTACGAACGAGCAGTACTTC	CASSYFEGGTNEQYF
TRBV10-3	TRBJ2-3	NA	13	NA	TGTGCCATCACACGGGAGAGCACAGATACGCAGTATTTT	CAITRESTDTQYF
TRBV12-5	TRBJ2-7	NA	14	TRBD2	TGTGCTAGTGGTACAGGACTAGCGGGCTACGAGCAGTACTTC	CASGTGLAGYEQYF
TRBV19	TRBJ1-3	NA	15	NA	TGTGCCAGTAGCATACTCGGGACCTCTGGAAACACCATATATTTT	CASSILGTSGNTIYF
TRBV5-1	TRBJ1-1	NA	15	TRBD1	TGCGCCAGCCAAGGGGGGACAGGGATGAACACTGAAGCTTTCTTT	CASQGGTGMNTEAFF
TRBV11-2	TRBJ2-7	NA	12	NA	TGTGCCAGCAGCTTAAATCGAAACGAGCAGTACTTC	CASSLNRNEQYF
TRBV7-2	TRBJ2-3	NA	15	TRBD2	TGTGCCAGCAGCTTAGTGGCGGGAGCTCCAGATACGCAGTATTTT	CASSLVAGAPDTQYF
TRBV10-3	TRBJ1-2	NA	13	TRBD1	TGTGCCATCAGAGGAACAGGGGACTATGGCTACACCTTC	CAIRGTGDYGYTF
TRBV7-8	TRBJ2-6	NA	15	NA	TGTGCCAGCAGCTTAGAAGGGACTGGGGCCAACGTCCTGACTTTC	CASSLEGTGANVLTF
TRBV27	TRBJ2-7	NA	16	NA	TGTGCCAGCAGTTTTCTCGCTAGCGCGAATCACTACGAGCAGTACTTC	CASSFLASANHYEQYF
TRBV18	TRBJ2-3	NA	17	NA	TGTGCCAGCTCACCACAGCGGGCCGACAAAGGAACAGATACGCAGTATTTT	CASSPQRADKGTDTQYF
TRBV28	TRBJ1-6	NA	14	NA	TGTGCCAGCAGTCGGTCGGGTCTGAATTCACCCCTCCACTTT	CASSRSGLNSPLHF
TRBV4-3	TRBJ1-2	NA	12	NA	TGCGCCAGCAGCCAAGGAACGGAAGGCTACACCTTC	CASSQGTEGYTF
TRBV10-1	TRBJ2-7	NA	13	TRBD1	TGCGCCACCGCTGGGACAGGGGGGAACGAGCAGTACTTC	CATAGTGGNEQYF
TRBV9	TRBJ1-6	NA	15	TRBD1	TGTGCCAGCAGCCTAGGGGAAGGGGGCCTGTCACCCCTCCACTTT	CASSLGEGGLSPLHF
TRBV30	TRBJ1-6	NA	16	NA	TGTGCCTGGATGCGTGAGGGCAGCTCCTATAATTCACCCCTCCACTTT	CAWMREGSSYNSPLHF
TRBV4-3	TRBJ2-5	NA	15	NA	TGCGCCAGCAGCCAAGTTTGGGCAGGGGCAGAGACCCAGTACTTC	CASSQVWAGAETQYF
TRBV4-3	TRBJ2-7	NA	17	NA	TGCGCCAGCAGCCGCGGGCTCTCGGGATCGCTGCCTTACGAGCAGTACTTC	CASSRGLSGSLPYEQYF
TRBV10-3	TRBJ2-3	NA	15	TRBD2	TGTGCCATCAGTGATTCAGCGGGAGGGCGAGATACGCAGTATTTT	CAISDSAGGRDTQYF
TRBV7-2	TRBJ2-7	NA	13	NA	TGTGCCAGCAGCTCACCCCAGGCGGGCGAGCAGTACTTC	CASSSPQAGEQYF
TRBV7-6	TRBJ1-2	NA	15	TRBD1	TGTGCCAGCAGCCCACTAGGGGGCGCGGGGTATGGCTACACCTTC	CASSPLGGAGYGYTF
TRBV6-5	TRBJ1-2	NA	14	NA	TGTGCCAGCAGTGTTTCTCAGGGGAACTATGGCTACACCTTC	CASSVSQGNYGYTF
TRBV29-1	TRBJ1-3	NA	12	TRBD1	TGCAGCGTGACAGGGGTCGGAAACACCATATATTTT	CSVTGVGNTIYF
TRBV4-1	TRBJ2-1	NA	16	NA	TGCGCCAGCAGCCATCGAGCGGCCAGCTCCTACAATGAGCAGTTCTTC	CASSHRAASSYNEQFF
TRBV2	TRBJ1-2	NA	13	TRBD1	TGTGCCAGCAGGACAGGGGCGGACTATGGCTACACCTTC	CASRTGADYGYTF
TRBV25-1	TRBJ2-3	NA	14	TRBD2	TGTGCCAGCAGTGTTGGGGGGGGCACAGATACGCAGTATTTT	CASSVGGGTDTQYF
TRBV4-3	TRBJ1-5	NA	14	NA	TGCGCCAGCAGCCAAGAGGGGGGGAATCAGCCCCAGCATTTT	CASSQEGGNQPQHF
TRBV7-9	TRBJ1-1	NA	14	NA	TGTGCCAGCAGCTTAGCAGGAGAAAGCACTGAAGCTTTCTTT	CASSLAGESTEAFF
TRBV2	TRBJ1-4	NA	15	NA	TGTGCCAGCAGAGACCCGGGACGGTCTAATGAAAAACTGTTTTTT	CASRDPGRSNEKLFF
TRBV7-6	TRBJ1-1	NA	14	NA	TGTGCCAGCAGCTCCCAGGGACGGGACACTGAAGCTTTCTTT	CASSSQGRDTEAFF
TRBV10-1	TRBJ1-4	once	15	NA	TGCGCCAGCAGTGGCCCCCCCGCAACTAATGAAAAACTGTTTTTT	CASSGPPATNEKLFF